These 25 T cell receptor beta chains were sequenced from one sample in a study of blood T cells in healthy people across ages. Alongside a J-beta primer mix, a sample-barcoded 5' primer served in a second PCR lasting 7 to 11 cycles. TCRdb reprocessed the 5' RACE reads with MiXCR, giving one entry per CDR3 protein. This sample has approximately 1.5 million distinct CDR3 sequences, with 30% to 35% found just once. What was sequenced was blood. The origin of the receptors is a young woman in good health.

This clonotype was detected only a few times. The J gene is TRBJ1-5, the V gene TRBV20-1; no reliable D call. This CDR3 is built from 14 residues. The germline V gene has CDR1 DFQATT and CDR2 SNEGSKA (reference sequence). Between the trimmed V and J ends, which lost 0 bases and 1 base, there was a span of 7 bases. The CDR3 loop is CSAREPTSNQPQHF. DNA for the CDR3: TGCAGTGCTAGAGAGCCTACGAGCAATCAGCCCCAGCATTTT.

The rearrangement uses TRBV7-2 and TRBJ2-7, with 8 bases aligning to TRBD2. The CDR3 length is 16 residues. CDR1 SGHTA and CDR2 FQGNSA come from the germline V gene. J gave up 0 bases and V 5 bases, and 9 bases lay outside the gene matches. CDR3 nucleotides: TGTGCCAGCAGCCCCACGTTAGCGGGGCCCTCCTACGAGCAGTACTTC. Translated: CASSPTLAGPSYEQYF.

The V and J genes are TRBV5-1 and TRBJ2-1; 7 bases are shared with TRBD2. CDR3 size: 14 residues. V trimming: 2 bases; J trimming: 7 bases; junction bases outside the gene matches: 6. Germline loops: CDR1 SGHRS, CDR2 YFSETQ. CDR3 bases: TGCGCCAGCAGCTTAAGGGGAGGGCGAAATGAGCAGTTCTTC. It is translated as CASSLRGGRNEQFF.

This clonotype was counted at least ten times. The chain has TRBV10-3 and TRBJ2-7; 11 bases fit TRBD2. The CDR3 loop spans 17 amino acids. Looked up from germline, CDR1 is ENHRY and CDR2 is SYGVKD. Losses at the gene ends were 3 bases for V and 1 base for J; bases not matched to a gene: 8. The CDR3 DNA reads TGTGCCATCAGTGAAAGGGCCACTAGCGGGGGATCCTACGAGCAGTACTTC. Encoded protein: CAISERATSGGSYEQYF.

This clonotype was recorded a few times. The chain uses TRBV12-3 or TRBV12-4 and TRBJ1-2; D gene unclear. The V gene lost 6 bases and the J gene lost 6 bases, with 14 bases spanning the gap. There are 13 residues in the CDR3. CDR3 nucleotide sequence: TGTGCCAGCAGACCCCAAATCGGGGATGGCTACACCTTC. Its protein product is CASRPQIGDGYTF.

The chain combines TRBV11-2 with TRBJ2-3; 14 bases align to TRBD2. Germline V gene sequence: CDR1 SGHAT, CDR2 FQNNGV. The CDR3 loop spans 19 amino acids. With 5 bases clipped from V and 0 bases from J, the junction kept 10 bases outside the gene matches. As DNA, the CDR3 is TGTGCCAGCAGCGGGACTAGCGGGGGACCCGGCCTTAGCACAGATACGCAGTATTTT. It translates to CASSGTSGGPGLSTDTQYF.

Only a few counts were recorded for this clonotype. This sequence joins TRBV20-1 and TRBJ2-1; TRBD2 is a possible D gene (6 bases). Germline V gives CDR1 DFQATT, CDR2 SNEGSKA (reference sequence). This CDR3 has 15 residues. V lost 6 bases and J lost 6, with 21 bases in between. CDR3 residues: CSASKVGLVANEQFF. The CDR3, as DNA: TGCAGTGCCTCCAAGGTGGGACTTGTTGCCAATGAGCAGTTCTTC.

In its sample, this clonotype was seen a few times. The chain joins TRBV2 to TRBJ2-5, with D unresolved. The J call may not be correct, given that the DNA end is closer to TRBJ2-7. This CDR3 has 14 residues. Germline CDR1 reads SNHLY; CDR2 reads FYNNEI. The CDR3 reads CASRGGTLTHEQYF. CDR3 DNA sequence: TGTGCCAGCAGGGGTGGAACCCTAACCCACGAGCAGTACTTC.

CDR3 DNA: TGCAGTGCTGACATCGGGACAGGGGCCTATGGCTACACCTTC. Protein: CSADIGTGAYGYTF. The chain recombines TRBV20-1 with TRBJ1-2, with 10 bases lining up with TRBD1. The germline V gene encodes CDR1 DFQATT and CDR2 SNEGSKA (reference sequence). The CDR3 consists of 14 residues. Losses at the gene ends were 5 bases for V and 4 bases for J; bases not matched to a gene: 7.

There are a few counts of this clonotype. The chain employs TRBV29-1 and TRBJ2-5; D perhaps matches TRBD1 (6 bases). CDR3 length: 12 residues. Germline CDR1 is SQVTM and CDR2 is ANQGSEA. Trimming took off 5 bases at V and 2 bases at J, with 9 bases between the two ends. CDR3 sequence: CSVWTDQETQYF. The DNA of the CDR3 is TGCAGCGTTTGGACAGATCAAGAGACCCAGTACTTC.

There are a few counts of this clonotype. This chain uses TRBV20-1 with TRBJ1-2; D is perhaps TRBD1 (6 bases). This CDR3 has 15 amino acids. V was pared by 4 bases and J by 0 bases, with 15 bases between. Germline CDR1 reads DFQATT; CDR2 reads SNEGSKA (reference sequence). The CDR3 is CSAIGSGAANYGYTF. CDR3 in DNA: TGCAGTGCTATCGGGTCAGGGGCCGCTAACTATGGCTACACCTTC.

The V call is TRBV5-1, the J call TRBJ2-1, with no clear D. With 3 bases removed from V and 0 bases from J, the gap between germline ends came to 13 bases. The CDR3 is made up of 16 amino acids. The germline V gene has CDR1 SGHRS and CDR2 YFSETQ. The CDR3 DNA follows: TGCGCCAGCAGCTCGGTCGGCAGGAGCTCCTACAATGAGCAGTTCTTC. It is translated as CASSSVGRSSYNEQFF.

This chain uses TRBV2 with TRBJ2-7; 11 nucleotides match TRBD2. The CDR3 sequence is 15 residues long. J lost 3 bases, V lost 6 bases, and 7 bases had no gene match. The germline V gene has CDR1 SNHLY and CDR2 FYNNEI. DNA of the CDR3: TGTGCCAGCAGCGATACTAGCGGGGGAATCTACGAGCAGTACTTC. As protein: CASSDTSGGIYEQYF.

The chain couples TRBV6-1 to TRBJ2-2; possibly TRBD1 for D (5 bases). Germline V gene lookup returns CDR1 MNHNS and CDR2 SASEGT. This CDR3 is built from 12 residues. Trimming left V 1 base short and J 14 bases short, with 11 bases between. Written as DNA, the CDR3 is TGTGCCAGCAGTGAAGGGGGCAACAGTCTGTTTTTT. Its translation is CASSEGGNSLFF.

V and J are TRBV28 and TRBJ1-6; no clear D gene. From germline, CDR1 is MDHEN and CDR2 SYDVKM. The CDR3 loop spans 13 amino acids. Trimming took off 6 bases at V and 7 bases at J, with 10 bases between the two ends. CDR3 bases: TGTGCCAGCAGGTTAAGCAGGAATTCACCCCTCCACTTT. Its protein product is CASRLSRNSPLHF.

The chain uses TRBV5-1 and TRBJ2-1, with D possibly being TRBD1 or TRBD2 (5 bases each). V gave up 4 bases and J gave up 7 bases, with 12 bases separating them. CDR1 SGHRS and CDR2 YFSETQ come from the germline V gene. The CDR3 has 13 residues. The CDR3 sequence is CASSPGWGNEQFF. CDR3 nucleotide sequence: TGCGCCAGCAGCCCGGGATGGGGGAATGAGCAGTTCTTC.

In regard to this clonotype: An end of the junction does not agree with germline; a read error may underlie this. In DNA form, the CDR3 reads TGCGCCAACAGCCTCATAGGACTAGCGGGAGTGAATGAGCAGTTCTTC. Residues: CANSLIGLAGVNEQFF. V is TRBV4-1 and J is TRBJ2-1; TRBD2 matches at 13 bases. The CDR3 loop spans 16 amino acids. Germline V lookup: CDR1 MGHRA, CDR2 YSYEKL.

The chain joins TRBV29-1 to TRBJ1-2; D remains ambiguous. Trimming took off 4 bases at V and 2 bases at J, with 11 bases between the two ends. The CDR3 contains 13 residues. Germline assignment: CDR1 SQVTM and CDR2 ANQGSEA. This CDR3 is CSVGPEGNYGYTF. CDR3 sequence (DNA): TGCAGCGTTGGACCCGAGGGCAACTATGGCTACACCTTC.

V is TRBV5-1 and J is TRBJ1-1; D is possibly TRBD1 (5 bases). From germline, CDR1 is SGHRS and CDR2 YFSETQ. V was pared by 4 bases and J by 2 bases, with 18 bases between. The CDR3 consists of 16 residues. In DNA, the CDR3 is TGCGCCAGCAGCCACGGGCGGCAGGGCCGTAACACTGAAGCTTTCTTT. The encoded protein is CASSHGRQGRNTEAFF.

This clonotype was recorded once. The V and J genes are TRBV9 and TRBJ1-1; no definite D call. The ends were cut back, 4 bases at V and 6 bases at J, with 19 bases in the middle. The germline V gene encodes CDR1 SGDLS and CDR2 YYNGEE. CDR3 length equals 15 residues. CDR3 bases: TGTGCCAGCAGCCCCGAAGTCGTGGGAATTCCTGAAGCTTTCTTT. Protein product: CASSPEVVGIPEAFF. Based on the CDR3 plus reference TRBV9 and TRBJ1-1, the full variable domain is DSGVTQTPKHLITATGQRVTLRCSPRSGDLSVYWYQQSLDQGLQFLIQYYNGEERAKGNILERFSAQQFPDLHSELNLSSLELGDSALYFCASSPEVVGIPEAFFGQGTRLTVV.

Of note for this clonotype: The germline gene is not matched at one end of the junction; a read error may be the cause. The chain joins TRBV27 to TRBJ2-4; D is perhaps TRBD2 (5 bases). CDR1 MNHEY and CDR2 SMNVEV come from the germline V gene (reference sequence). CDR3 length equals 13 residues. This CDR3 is CASNLTGLEEQYF. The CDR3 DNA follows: TGTGCCAGCAATTTAACGGGGTTGGAGGAGCAGTACTTC.

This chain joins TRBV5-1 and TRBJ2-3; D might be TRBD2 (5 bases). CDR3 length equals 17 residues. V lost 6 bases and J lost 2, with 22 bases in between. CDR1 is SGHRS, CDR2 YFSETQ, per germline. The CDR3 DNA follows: TGCGCCAGCACCCCCTTACCGGGGTACCATCCCACAGATACGCAGTATTTT. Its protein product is CASTPLPGYHPTDTQYF.

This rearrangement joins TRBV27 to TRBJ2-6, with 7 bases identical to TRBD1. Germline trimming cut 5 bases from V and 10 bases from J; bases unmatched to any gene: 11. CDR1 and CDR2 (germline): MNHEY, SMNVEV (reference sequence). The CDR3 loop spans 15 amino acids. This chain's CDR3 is CASSARTGDQNVLTF. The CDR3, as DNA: TGTGCCAGCAGTGCAAGGACAGGAGATCAAAACGTCCTGACTTTC.

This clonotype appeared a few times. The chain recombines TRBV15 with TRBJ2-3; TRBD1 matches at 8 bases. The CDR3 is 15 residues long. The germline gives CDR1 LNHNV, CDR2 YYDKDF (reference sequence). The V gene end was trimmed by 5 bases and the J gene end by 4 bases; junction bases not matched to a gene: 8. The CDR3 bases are TGTGCCACCAGCTCTGACAGGGGTGGCGCAGATACGCAGTATTTT. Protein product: CATSSDRGGADTQYF.

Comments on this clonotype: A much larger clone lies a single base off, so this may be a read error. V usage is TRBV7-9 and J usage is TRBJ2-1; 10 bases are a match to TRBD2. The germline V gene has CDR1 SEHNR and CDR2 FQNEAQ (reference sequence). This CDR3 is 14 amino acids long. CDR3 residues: CVSSTSGANNEQFF. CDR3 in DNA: TGTGTCAGCAGCACTAGCGGGGCAAACAATGAGCAGTTCTTC.